These T cell receptor beta chains were read from a single sample in a study of cytomegalovirus exposure and HLA in healthy donors. Libraries were prepared by immunoSEQ multiplex PCR; TCRdb keeps only in-frame clonotypes and omits some of them. This table holds about 120,000 clones, about 84% found once. Specimen: PBMCs. The receptors were sampled from a woman aged 25-40 years in good health and CMV-seronegative. CDR3s include the opening cysteine and the closing phenylalanine or tryptophan. D genes are given only for firm matches. Clone sizes are given selectively: once, few, many, or a class where the clone is expanded.

>TRBV11-2|-|-|TRBJ1-2
CASTRSRQDGYTF
TGTGCCAGCACCCGGTCCAGACAGGATGGCTACACCTTC
>TRBV18|few|-|TRBJ2-4
CASSPYRPGGDIQYF
TGTGCCAGCTCACCCTACCGACCCGGCGGAGACATTCAGTACTTC
>TRBV5-1|-|TRBD1|TRBJ2-3
CASSPLWTGSTDTQYF
TGCGCCAGCAGCCCACTCTGGACAGGGAGCACAGATACGCAGTATTTT
>TRBV7-2|-|TRBD1|TRBJ2-7
CASSFQQGAYEQYF
TGTGCCAGCAGCTTCCAACAGGGGGCCTACGAGCAGTACTTC
>TRBV5-1|-|-|TRBJ1-5
CASSLDGTPGRGNQPQHF
TGCGCCAGCAGCTTGGACGGGACTCCCGGAAGAGGCAATCAGCCCCAGCATTTT
>TRBV19|-|TRBD1|TRBJ2-5
CASSRTGEGETQYF
TGTGCCAGTAGTCGGACAGGGGAAGGAGAGACCCAGTACTTC
>TRBV11-2|-|TRBD1|TRBJ1-5
CASSRGQGINQPQHF
TGTGCCAGCAGCCGGGGACAGGGAATCAATCAGCCCCAGCATTTT
>TRBV7-2|-|-|TRBJ2-3
CASSLVAGASTDTQYF
TGTGCCAGCAGCTTAGTTGCGGGGGCTAGCACAGATACGCAGTATTTT
>TRBV14|once|TRBD1|TRBJ2-7
CASSHLDRGFHEQYF
TGTGCCAGCAGCCATTTGGACAGGGGGTTCCACGAGCAGTACTTC
>TRBV6-1|-|TRBD1|TRBJ1-5
CASHPGTGSNQPQHF
TGTGCCAGCCATCCCGGGACAGGGAGCAATCAGCCCCAGCATTTT
>TRBV2|-|-|TRBJ2-3
CATLIRDTQYF
TGTGCCACACTAATAAGAGATACGCAGTATTTT
>TRBV5-1|few|TRBD1|TRBJ2-1
CASSADRPDLGEQFF
TGCGCCAGCAGCGCGGACAGGCCGGATTTGGGTGAGCAGTTCTTC
>TRBV29-1|-|TRBD1|TRBJ1-1
CSFRTGENTEAFF
TGCAGCTTCCGGACAGGGGAGAACACTGAAGCTTTCTTT
>TRBV9|once|TRBD2|TRBJ2-3
CASSPRTSGGGLDTQYF
TGTGCCAGCAGCCCCCGGACTAGCGGGGGGGGCCTGGATACGCAGTATTTT
>TRBV29-1|-|TRBD1|TRBJ2-3
CSVGTGTQYF
TGCAGCGTGGGGACAGGCACGCAGTATTTT
>TRBV6-5|-|TRBD2|TRBJ2-2
CASSYARGGTGELFF
TGTGCCAGCAGTTATGCCCGGGGGGGAACCGGGGAGCTGTTTTTT
>TRBV7-2|-|TRBD1|TRBJ1-2
CASSSPGGGGYTF
TGTGCCAGCAGTTCCCCAGGGGGCGGTGGCTACACCTTC
>TRBV2|-|-|TRBJ2-7
CASSYREPHEQYF
TGTGCCAGCAGCTACAGGGAGCCCCACGAGCAGTACTTC
>TRBV5-1|-|-|TRBJ2-2
CASSYLSMTGELFF
TGCGCCAGCAGCTATTTGAGTATGACCGGGGAGCTGTTTTTT
>TRBV5-1|-|TRBD1|TRBJ2-7
CASSLAQGRRDEQYF
TGCGCCAGCAGCTTGGCACAGGGGCGTAGAGACGAGCAGTACTTC
>TRBV19|few|-|TRBJ1-2
CASSQGTYGYTF
TGTGCCAGTAGTCAGGGTACCTATGGCTACACCTTC
>TRBV6-1|-|-|TRBJ2-7
CASSELGLGTATRGEQYF
TGTGCCAGCAGTGAACTGGGGCTGGGGACAGCTACCCGGGGGGAGCAGTACTTC
>TRBV6-1|-|-|TRBJ1-1
CASSADSWGTEAFF
TGTGCCAGCAGTGCCGACAGTTGGGGCACTGAAGCTTTCTTT
>TRBV2|once|-|TRBJ1-4
CASSEQGFEKLFF
TGTGCCAGCAGTGAACAGGGTTTTGAAAAACTGTTTTTT
>TRBV7-8|-|TRBD1|TRBJ1-6
CASSLAQGANNSPLHF
TGTGCCAGCAGCTTAGCGCAGGGGGCAAATAATTCACCCCTCCACTTT
>TRBV9|-|-|TRBJ1-1
CASSVTGYTEAFF
TGTGCCAGCAGCGTAACAGGGTACACTGAAGCTTTCTTT
>TRBV6-5|-|-|TRBJ1-5
CASRQIPDQPQHF
TGTGCCAGTCGACAGATCCCCGATCAGCCCCAGCATTTT
>TRBV7-6|-|TRBD2|TRBJ2-6
CASSLDPGRGGANVLTF
TGTGCCAGCAGCTTAGACCCCGGGAGGGGTGGGGCCAACGTCCTGACTTTC
>TRBV6-1|-|TRBD1|TRBJ1-1
CASGGQPNTEAFF
TGTGCCAGCGGGGGACAGCCTAACACTGAAGCTTTCTTT
>TRBV5-6|-|-|TRBJ1-2
CASSLEQAPYDYGYTF
TGTGCCAGCAGCCTCGAACAGGCCCCATATGACTATGGCTACACCTTC
>TRBV7-9|-|-|TRBJ1-4
CASSLAGGEKLFF
TGTGCCAGCAGCTTAGCCGGGGGGGAAAAACTGTTTTTT
>TRBV5-6|-|TRBD1|TRBJ1-4
CASSSQGVLNEKLFF
TGTGCCAGCAGCTCACAGGGGGTCCTCAATGAAAAACTGTTTTTT
>TRBV19|-|TRBD1|TRBJ1-2
CASSSRAPGGYGYTF
TGTGCCAGTAGTTCCCGGGCCCCAGGGGGCTATGGCTACACCTTC
>TRBV9|-|TRBD1|TRBJ1-6
CASSVSSGQGNSPLHF
TGTGCCAGCAGCGTTTCTTCGGGACAGGGAAATTCACCCCTCCACTTT
>TRBV19|-|-|TRBJ1-5
CASSAPYGGDQPQHF
TGTGCCAGTAGTGCCCCTTACGGCGGGGATCAGCCCCAGCATTTT
>TRBV25-1|-|TRBD1|TRBJ1-1
CASSGDRGMNTEAFF
TGTGCCAGCAGTGGGGACAGGGGTATGAACACTGAAGCTTTCTTT
>TRBV10-1|-|TRBD2|TRBJ2-7
CAKQSGEDEQYF
TGCGCCAAACAAAGCGGGGAGGACGAGCAGTACTTC
>TRBV5-3|-|TRBD2|TRBJ2-7
CARSLGAGLAGTSYEQYF
TGTGCCAGAAGCTTGGGCGCCGGACTAGCGGGGACCTCCTACGAGCAGTACTTC
>TRBV7-2|-|TRBD2|TRBJ2-5
CASSLLAGGGETQYF
TGTGCCAGCAGCTTACTAGCGGGGGGAGGGGAGACCCAGTACTTC
>TRBV21-1|-|-|TRBJ1-2
CASSTTPGGHYGYTF
TGTGCCAGCAGCACCACGCCGGGGGGGCACTATGGCTACACCTTC
>TRBV6-6|-|-|TRBJ2-1
CASTGGYNEQFF
TGTGCCAGTACCGGGGGCTACAATGAGCAGTTCTTC
>TRBV14|-|-|TRBJ2-7
CASSQWTAESSYEQYF
TGTGCCAGCAGCCAATGGACAGCAGAAAGCTCCTACGAGCAGTACTTC
>TRBV6-1|-|-|TRBJ2-1
CASSVAGTQVHNEQFF
TGTGCCAGCAGTGTCGCCGGGACTCAAGTCCACAATGAGCAGTTCTTC
>TRBV5-1|-|-|TRBJ1-4
CASRGGKGEKLFF
TGCGCCAGCAGGGGAGGGAAGGGGGAAAAACTGTTTTTT
>TRBV6-5|-|-|TRBJ2-1
CASSPGISSYNEQFF
TGTGCCAGCAGCCCAGGGATTTCCTCATACAATGAGCAGTTCTTC
>TRBV19|once|TRBD1|TRBJ1-1
CASSVRGRGTEAFF
TGTGCCAGTAGTGTAAGGGGGCGTGGCACTGAAGCTTTCTTT
>TRBV11-2|-|-|TRBJ1-3
CASSLGGEGYF
TGTGCCAGCAGCTTAGGGGGAGAGGGATATTTT
>TRBV27|-|TRBD1|TRBJ1-2
CASSYGDRGFDGYTF
TGTGCCAGCAGTTATGGGGACAGGGGATTTGATGGCTACACCTTC
>TRBV4-2|-|-|TRBJ2-7
CASSLEEGTFSYEQYF
TGTGCCAGCAGCCTAGAGGAGGGGACGTTTTCCTACGAGCAGTACTTC
>TRBV5-6|few|-|TRBJ2-7
CASSFENYEQYF
TGTGCCAGCAGCTTCGAGAATTACGAGCAGTACTTC
>TRBV19|-|-|TRBJ2-3
CASSLQGPTDTQYF
TGTGCCAGTAGCCTACAGGGCCCCACAGATACGCAGTATTTT
>TRBV2|few|TRBD1|TRBJ2-5
CASRSRQGREETQYF
TGTGCCAGCAGATCACGACAGGGGAGAGAAGAGACCCAGTACTTC
>TRBV19|-|TRBD1|TRBJ1-1
CASRGTRQGRNTEAFF
TGTGCCAGTAGAGGGACAAGACAGGGAAGGAACACTGAAGCTTTCTTT
>TRBV15|once|TRBD1|TRBJ1-2
CATSHDRGARSNGYTF
TGTGCCACCAGCCACGACAGGGGCGCGCGTTCGAATGGCTACACCTTC
>TRBV6-1|-|-|TRBJ1-4
CASSEAAWGGDEKLFF
TGTGCCAGCAGTGAAGCAGCCTGGGGAGGGGATGAAAAACTGTTTTTT
>TRBV11-3|-|-|TRBJ1-1
CASSLGENTEAFF
TGTGCCAGCAGCTTGGGAGAGAACACTGAAGCTTTCTTT
>TRBV10-3|-|TRBD2|TRBJ2-1
CAIRGLAGGPDEQFF
TGTGCCATCAGGGGACTAGCGGGGGGGCCTGATGAGCAGTTCTTC
>TRBV10-2|-|TRBD2|TRBJ2-4
CARSEGGLAGGPGKNIQYF
TGCGCCCGCAGTGAGGGGGGACTAGCGGGGGGGCCTGGCAAAAACATTCAGTACTTC
>TRBV30|-|TRBD2|TRBJ2-7
CACSPGTSDHEQYF
TGTGCCTGCTCCCCCGGGACTAGCGACCACGAGCAGTACTTC